This T cell receptor beta chain was captured by sequencing in a study of human T cells and chemical hapten exposure. This clonotype was seen repeatedly, ten times or more. Its cognate antigen is unknown. This sample's time point: healthy volunteer bleed at 2 weeks. Unfractionated whole blood yielded the extracted total RNA. The CDR3 has 16 residues. The germline V gene encodes CDR1 MNHEY and CDR2 SMNVEV (reference sequence). V was pared by 2 bases and J by 2 bases, with 13 bases between. MiXCR, applied by TCRdb to the RACE reads, yields one record per CDR3 protein. This table has about 31,000 distinct CDR3 sequences, over 7% appearing once. Points from the study as a whole: Those TCRs sitting above 1 in 1000 frequency stayed the same with DPC sensitization.

The clonotype was recovered from a human donor in good health. Some clones in this sample may be carry-over from other donors' samples. The chain links TRBV27 to TRBJ1-5; D may be TRBD1 (6 bases). The specimen was whole blood. DNA for the CDR3: TGTGCCAGCAGTTTAGTAGGGGGAGGTGGCAATCAGCCCCAGCATTTT. It specifies CASSLVGGGGNQPQHF.